This T cell receptor (beta chain) was retrieved from a study of T cells after yellow fever vaccination. TCRdb independently ran MiXCR on the 5' RACE reads; one entry per CDR3 protein. Here the sample spans about 45,000 distinct CDR3 sequences, about 6.8% being singletons. The germline CDR1 and CDR2 sequences are SGHDT and YYEEEE. V lost 4 bases, J lost 1 base, and 24 bases lay in between. CDR3 size: 18 residues. Ten or more counts support this clonotype. The source of this sequence is a man younger than 45 who received the YFV17D yellow fever vaccine. Sample: CD8+ T cells not binding an NS4B(214-222) dextramer, sorted from PBMCs, taken 45 days after the yellow fever booster vaccination. The chain carries TRBV5-6 and TRBJ2-7, with D perhaps TRBD1 or TRBD2 (6 bases each). The CDR3 region has the DNA TGTGCCAGCAGCCCCGGAGGGGGACGGACGTTTCTTTCCTACGAGCAGTACTTC. Residues: CASSPGGGRTFLSYEQYF.